These 3 T cell receptor beta chains were sequenced from one sample in a study of OX40 agonist ivuxolimab in advanced cancers. The repertoire was sequenced with immunoSEQ multiplex PCR; TCRdb's copy has only in-frame clones and lacks some. Of about 63,000 clones listed, approximately 90% were seen once; the top ten hold under 0.8%. The specimen was CD4+ or CD8+ T cells sorted from blood, collected in a trial of the OX40 agonist ivuxolimab. Receptors originate from an adult with an advanced solid tumor such as melanoma, head and neck, liver or kidney cancer.

This chain joins TRBV27 and TRBJ2-1; D is possibly TRBD2 (5 bases). The CDR3 runs to 13 residues. Trimming stripped 7 bases from V and 9 bases from J, with 16 bases between. From germline, CDR1 is MNHEY and CDR2 SMNVEV (reference sequence). Written as DNA, the CDR3 is TGTGCCAGCAAACTGGAATACCGGGGTGAGCAGTTCTTC. It is translated as CASKLEYRGEQFF.

The V call is TRBV5-4, the J call TRBJ2-1; 14 nucleotides match TRBD2. In germline, CDR1 is SGHNT, CDR2 YYREEE (reference sequence). The ends lost 3 bases at V and 7 bases at J; junction bases unmatched: 3. This CDR3 spans 15 amino acids. This CDR3 reads CASSSGLAGGNEQFF. The CDR3 DNA reads as TGTGCCAGCAGCTCCGGACTAGCGGGAGGAAATGAGCAGTTCTTC. The full variable domain, with the rest looked up from reference TRBV5-4 and TRBJ2-1, is ETGVTQSPTHLIKTRGQQVTLRCSSQSGHNTVSWYQQALGQGPQFIFQYYREEENGRGNFPPRFSGLQFPNYSSELNVNALELDDSALYLCASSSGLAGGNEQFFGPGTRLTVL.

This chain joins TRBV4-2 and TRBJ2-2; D gene unclear. The CDR3 is made up of 15 amino acids. Germline CDR1 reads LGHNA; CDR2 reads YNFKEQ. The germline V and J ends were trimmed by 0 bases and 4 bases, with 9 bases remaining between them. The chain's CDR3 is CASSQDRASTGELFF. The CDR3 DNA sequence: TGTGCCAGCAGCCAAGATCGGGCGAGCACCGGGGAGCTGTTTTTT.